The 5 T cell receptor beta chains below come from one sample, sequenced in a study of blood T cell repertoires in COVID-19. Produced via immunoSEQ multiplex PCR; TCRdb's table is partial and in-frame only. Of around 30,000 clones listed, approximately 85% are singletons. The sample comprised peripheral blood. Source of these receptors: a man aged 55 to 70 with active COVID-19.

The V call is TRBV9, the J call TRBJ1-4; D remains unclear. Looked up from germline, CDR1 is SGDLS and CDR2 is YYNGEE. CDR3 length: 14 residues. The V gene lost 4 bases and the J gene lost 8 bases, with 15 bases spanning the gap. The CDR3 nucleotides read TGTGCCAGCAGCCCTTCCGGGGAAGGGGAAAAACTGTTTTTT. Residues: CASSPSGEGEKLFF.

The genes are TRBV28 and TRBJ1-1; D ambiguous. CDR3 size: 12 residues. Trimming took off 5 bases at V and 7 bases at J, with 11 bases between the two ends. The germline CDR1 and CDR2 sequences are MDHEN and SYDVKM. The CDR3 nucleotides are TGTGCCAGCAGTCCCCCGGGAAGTGAAGCTTTCTTT. Amino acids: CASSPPGSEAFF.

The chain uses TRBV10-2 and TRBJ2-1; TRBD1 agrees at 7 bases. CDR1 WSHSY and CDR2 SAAADI come from the germline V gene. With 6 bases clipped from V and 6 bases from J, the junction kept 5 bases outside the gene matches. There are 13 residues in the CDR3. CDR3 amino acids: CASSRGTLNEQFF. DNA of the CDR3: TGCGCCAGCAGCAGGGGGACCCTCAATGAGCAGTTCTTC.

This clone was counted once. V and J are TRBV7-9 and TRBJ2-1, with 10 positions matching TRBD2. CDR1 is SEHNR and CDR2 is FQNEAQ in the germline V gene (reference sequence). The trim removed 0 bases at V and 5 bases at J, leaving 1 base unmatched. The CDR3 length is 15 residues. This chain's CDR3 is CASSLALAGDNEQFF. The CDR3 nucleotides are TGTGCCAGCAGCTTAGCGCTAGCGGGAGACAATGAGCAGTTCTTC.

This clone showed up just once. This chain uses TRBV5-1 with TRBJ2-1; TRBD2 matches at 12 bases. V lost 7 bases, J lost 2 bases, and 7 bases stayed unmatched. The CDR3 spans 16 residues. Germline V gene lookup returns CDR1 SGHRS and CDR2 YFSETQ. This CDR3 reads CASRTSSGRAYNEQFF. In DNA, the CDR3 is TGCGCCAGCCGAACCTCTAGCGGGAGGGCCTACAATGAGCAGTTCTTC.